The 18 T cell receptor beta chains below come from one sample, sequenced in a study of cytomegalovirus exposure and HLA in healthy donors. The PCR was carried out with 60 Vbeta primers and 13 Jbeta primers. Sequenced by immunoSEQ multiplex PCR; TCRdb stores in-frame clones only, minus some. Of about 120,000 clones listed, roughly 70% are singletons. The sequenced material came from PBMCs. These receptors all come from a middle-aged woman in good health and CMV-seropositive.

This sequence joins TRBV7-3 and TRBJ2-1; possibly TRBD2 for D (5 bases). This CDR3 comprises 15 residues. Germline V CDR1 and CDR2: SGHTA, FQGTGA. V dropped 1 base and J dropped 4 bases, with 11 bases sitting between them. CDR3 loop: CASSLSPGLYNEQFF. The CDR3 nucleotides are TGTGCCAGCAGCTTAAGCCCTGGACTGTACAATGAGCAGTTCTTC.

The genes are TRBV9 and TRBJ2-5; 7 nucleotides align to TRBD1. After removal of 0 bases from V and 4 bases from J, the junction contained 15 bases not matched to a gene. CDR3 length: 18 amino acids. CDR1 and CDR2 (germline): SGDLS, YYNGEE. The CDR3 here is CASSVAGTGARFSETQYF. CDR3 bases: TGTGCCAGCAGCGTAGCTGGAACAGGGGCTAGGTTTTCAGAGACCCAGTACTTC.

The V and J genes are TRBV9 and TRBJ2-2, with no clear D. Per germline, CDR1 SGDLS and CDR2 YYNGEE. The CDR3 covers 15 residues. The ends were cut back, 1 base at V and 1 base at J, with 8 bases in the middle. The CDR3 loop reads CASSVSEGNTGELFF. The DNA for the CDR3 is TGTGCCAGCAGCGTAAGCGAAGGGAACACCGGGGAGCTGTTTTTT. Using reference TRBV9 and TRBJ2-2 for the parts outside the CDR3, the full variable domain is DSGVTQTPKHLITATGQRVTLRCSPRSGDLSVYWYQQSLDQGLQFLIQYYNGEERAKGNILERFSAQQFPDLHSELNLSSLELGDSALYFCASSVSEGNTGELFFGEGSRLTVL.

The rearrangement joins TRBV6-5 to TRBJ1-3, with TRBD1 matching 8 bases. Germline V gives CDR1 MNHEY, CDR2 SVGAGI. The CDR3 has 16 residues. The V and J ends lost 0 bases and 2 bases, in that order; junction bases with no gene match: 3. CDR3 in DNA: TGTGCCAGCAGTTACTCGATGACAGGGGCTGGAAACACCATATATTTT. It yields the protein CASSYSMTGAGNTIYF.

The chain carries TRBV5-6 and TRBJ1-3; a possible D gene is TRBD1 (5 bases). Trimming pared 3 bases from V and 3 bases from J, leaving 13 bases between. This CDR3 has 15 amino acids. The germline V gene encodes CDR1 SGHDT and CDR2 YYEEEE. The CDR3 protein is CASSSQGYFGNTIYF. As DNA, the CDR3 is TGTGCCAGCAGCTCCCAGGGTTATTTTGGAAACACCATATATTTT.

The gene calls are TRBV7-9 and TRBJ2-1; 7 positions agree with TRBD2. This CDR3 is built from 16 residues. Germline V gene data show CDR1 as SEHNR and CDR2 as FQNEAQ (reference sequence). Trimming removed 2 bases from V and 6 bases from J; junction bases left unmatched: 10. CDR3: CASSLYPGVAGNEQFF. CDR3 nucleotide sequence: TGTGCCAGCAGCTTATACCCCGGGGTAGCGGGCAATGAGCAGTTCTTC.

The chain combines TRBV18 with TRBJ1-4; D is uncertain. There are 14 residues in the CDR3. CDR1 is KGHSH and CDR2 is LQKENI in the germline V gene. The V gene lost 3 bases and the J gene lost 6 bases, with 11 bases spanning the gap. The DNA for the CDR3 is TGTGCCAGCTCACCGGTTCGGGGAGATGAAAAACTGTTTTTT. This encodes CASSPVRGDEKLFF.

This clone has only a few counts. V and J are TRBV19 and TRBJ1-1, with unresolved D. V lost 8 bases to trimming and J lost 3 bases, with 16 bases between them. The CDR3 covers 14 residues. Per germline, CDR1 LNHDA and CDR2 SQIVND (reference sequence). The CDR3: CASAAKAGYTEAFF. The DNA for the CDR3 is TGTGCCAGTGCCGCCAAAGCGGGCTACACTGAAGCTTTCTTT.

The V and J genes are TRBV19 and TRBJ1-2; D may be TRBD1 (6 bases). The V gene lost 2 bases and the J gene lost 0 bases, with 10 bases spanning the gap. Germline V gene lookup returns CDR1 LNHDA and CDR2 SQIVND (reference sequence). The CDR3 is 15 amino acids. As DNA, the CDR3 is TGTGCCAGTAGTATAACGGACAGTTCTAACTATGGCTACACCTTC. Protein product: CASSITDSSNYGYTF.

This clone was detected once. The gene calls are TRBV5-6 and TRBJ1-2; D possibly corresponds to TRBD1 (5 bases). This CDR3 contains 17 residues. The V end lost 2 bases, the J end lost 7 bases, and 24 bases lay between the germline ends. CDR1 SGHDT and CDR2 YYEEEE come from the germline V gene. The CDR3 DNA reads TGTGCCAGCAGCTTTGGTCTAGGGGAAGGTTTCGGGGGTGGCTACACCTTC. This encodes CASSFGLGEGFGGGYTF. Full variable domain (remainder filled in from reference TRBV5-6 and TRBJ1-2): DAGVTQSPTHLIKTRGQQVTLRCSPKSGHDTVSWYQQALGQGPQFIFQYYEEEERQRGNFPDRFSGHQFPNYSSELNVNALLLGDSALYLCASSFGLGEGFGGGYTFGSGTRLTVV.

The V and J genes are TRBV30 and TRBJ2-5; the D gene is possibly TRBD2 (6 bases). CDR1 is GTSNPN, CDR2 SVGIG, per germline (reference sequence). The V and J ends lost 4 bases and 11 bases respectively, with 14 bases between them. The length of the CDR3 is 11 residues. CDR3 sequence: CAWNGGWEQYF. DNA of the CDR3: TGTGCCTGGAACGGGGGATGGGAGCAGTACTTC.

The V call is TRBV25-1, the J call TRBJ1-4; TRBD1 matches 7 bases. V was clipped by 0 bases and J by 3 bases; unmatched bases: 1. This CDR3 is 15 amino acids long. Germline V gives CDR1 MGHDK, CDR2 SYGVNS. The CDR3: CASSEYGTANEKLFF. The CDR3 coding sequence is TGTGCCAGCAGTGAATACGGGACAGCTAATGAAAAACTGTTTTTT.

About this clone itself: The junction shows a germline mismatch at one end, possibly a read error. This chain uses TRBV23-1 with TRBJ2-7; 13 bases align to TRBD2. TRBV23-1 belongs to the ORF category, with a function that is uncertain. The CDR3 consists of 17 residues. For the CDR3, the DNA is TGCGCCAGCAGTCAGAGAGGACTAGCGGGGGTCAAGTACGAACAGTACTTC. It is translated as CASSQRGLAGVKYEQYF.

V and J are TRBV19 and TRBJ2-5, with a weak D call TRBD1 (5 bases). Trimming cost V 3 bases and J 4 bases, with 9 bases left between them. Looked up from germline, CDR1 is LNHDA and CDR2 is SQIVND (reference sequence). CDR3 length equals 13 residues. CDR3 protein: CASSIQGRETQYF. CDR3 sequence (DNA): TGTGCCAGTAGTATCCAGGGTAGAGAGACCCAGTACTTC.

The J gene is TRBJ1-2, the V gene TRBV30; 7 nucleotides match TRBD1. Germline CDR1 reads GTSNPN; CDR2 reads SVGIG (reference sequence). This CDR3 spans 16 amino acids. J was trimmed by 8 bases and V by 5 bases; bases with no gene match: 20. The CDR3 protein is CAWSRDSHYLSRGYTF. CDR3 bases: TGTGCCTGGTCCCGGGACAGCCACTACTTATCGAGGGGCTACACCTTC. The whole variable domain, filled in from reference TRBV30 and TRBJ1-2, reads SQTIHQWPATLVQPVGSPLSLECTVEGTSNPNLYWYRQAAGRGLQLLFYSVGIGQISSEVPQNLSASRPQDRQFILSSKKLLLSDSGFYLCAWSRDSHYLSRGYTFGSGTRLTVV.

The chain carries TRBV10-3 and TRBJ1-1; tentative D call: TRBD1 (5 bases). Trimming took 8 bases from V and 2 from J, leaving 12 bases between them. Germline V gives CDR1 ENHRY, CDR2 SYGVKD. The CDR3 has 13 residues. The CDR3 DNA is TGTGCCATCCTGGGGGGGGGAAACACTGAAGCTTTCTTT. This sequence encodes CAILGGGNTEAFF.

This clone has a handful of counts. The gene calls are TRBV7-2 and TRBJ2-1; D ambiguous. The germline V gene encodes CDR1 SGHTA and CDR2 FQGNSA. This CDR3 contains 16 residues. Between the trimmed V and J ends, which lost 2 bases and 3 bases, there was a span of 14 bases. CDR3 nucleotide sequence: TGTGCCAGCAGCTTAAAGGTTTCATCAGGCTACAATGAGCAGTTCTTC. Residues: CASSLKVSSGYNEQFF. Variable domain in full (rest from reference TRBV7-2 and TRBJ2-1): GAGVSQSPSNKVTEKGKDVELRCDPISGHTALYWYRQSLGQGLEFLIYFQGNSAPDKSGLPSDRFSAERTGGSVSTLTIQRTQQEDSAVYLCASSLKVSSGYNEQFFGPGTRLTVL.

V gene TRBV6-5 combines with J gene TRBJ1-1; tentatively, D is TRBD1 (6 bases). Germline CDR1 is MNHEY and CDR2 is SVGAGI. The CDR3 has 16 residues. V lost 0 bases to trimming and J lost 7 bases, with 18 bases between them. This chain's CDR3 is CASSYSMVPGASEAFF. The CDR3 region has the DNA TGTGCCAGCAGTTACTCGATGGTCCCAGGGGCCAGTGAAGCTTTCTTT.